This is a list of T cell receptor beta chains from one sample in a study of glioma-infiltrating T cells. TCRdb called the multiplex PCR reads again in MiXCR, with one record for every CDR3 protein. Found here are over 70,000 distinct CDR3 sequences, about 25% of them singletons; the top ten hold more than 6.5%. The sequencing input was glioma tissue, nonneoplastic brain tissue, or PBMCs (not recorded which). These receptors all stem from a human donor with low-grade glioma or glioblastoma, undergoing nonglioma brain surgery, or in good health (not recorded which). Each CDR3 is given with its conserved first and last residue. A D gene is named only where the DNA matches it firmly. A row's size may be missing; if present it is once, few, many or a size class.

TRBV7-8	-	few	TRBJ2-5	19	CASSLEHRTYLSFKETQYF	TGTGCCAGCAGCTTAGAACATAGGACTTATTTAAGCTTTAAGGAGACCCAGTACTTC
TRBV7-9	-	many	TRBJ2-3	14	CASRHRDRTDTQYF	TGTGCCAGCAGGCATAGGGACCGGACAGATACGCAGTATTTT
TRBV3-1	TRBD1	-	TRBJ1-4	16	CASSQGTGATNEKLFF	TGTGCCAGCAGCCAAGGGACAGGGGCAACTAATGAAAAACTGTTTTTT
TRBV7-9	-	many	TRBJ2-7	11	CASSASYEQYF	TGTGCCAGCAGCGCAAGCTACGAGCAGTACTTC
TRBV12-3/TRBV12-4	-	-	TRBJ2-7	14	CASSINSGAYEQYF	TGTGCCAGCAGCATTAATTCAGGGGCTTACGAGCAGTACTTC
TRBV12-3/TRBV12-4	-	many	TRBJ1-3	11	CASGDMGRPRF	TGTGCCAGCGGAGACATGGGGAGGCCGCGTTTT
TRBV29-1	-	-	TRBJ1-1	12	CSVDQRNTEAFF	TGCAGCGTCGACCAGCGGAACACTGAAGCTTTCTTT
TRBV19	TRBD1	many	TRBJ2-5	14	CASSPRQGVETQYF	TGTGCCAGCTCACCGAGGCAGGGGGTAGAGACCCAGTACTTC
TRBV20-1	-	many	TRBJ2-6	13	CSAGSPGANVLTF	TGCAGTGCGGGTAGCCCTGGGGCCAACGTCCTGACTTTC
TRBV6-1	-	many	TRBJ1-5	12	CASSHPYQPQHF	TGTGCCAGCAGCCACCCGTATCAGCCCCAGCATTTT
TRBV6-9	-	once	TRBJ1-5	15	CARSYLGTPREPQHF	TGTGCCAGGAGTTACTTAGGGACGCCGAGGGAGCCCCAGCATTTT
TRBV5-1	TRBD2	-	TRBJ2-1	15	CASTETGTSREKQFF	TGCGCCAGCACCGAGACCGGGACTAGCCGAGAAAAGCAGTTCTTC
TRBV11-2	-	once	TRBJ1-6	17	CASSLDSHGREHSPLHF	TGTGCCAGCAGCTTAGATTCACATGGAAGGGAGCATTCACCCCTCCACTTT
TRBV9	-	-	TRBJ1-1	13	CASSVESEGEAFF	TGTGCCAGCAGCGTAGAAAGTGAGGGTGAAGCTTTCTTT
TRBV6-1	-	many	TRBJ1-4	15	CASRATGTRHPKLFF	TGTGCCAGCAGGGCCACCGGGACGAGACACCCAAAACTGTTTTTT
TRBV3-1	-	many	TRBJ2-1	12	CASSQTDNEQFF	TGTGCCAGCAGTCAGACAGACAATGAGCAGTTCTTC
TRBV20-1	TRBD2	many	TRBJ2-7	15	CSASSVSGNKYEQYF	TGCAGTGCTAGTTCCGTTAGCGGGAACAAGTACGAGCAGTACTTC
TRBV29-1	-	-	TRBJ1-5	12	CSVPQSNQPQHF	TGCAGCGTTCCTCAAAGCAATCAGCCCCAGCATTTT
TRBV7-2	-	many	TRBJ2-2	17	CASSFPYGEPNTGELFF	TGTGCCAGCAGTTTTCCCTATGGTGAACCGAACACCGGGGAGCTGTTTTTT
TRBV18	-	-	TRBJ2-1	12	CESSPGYNEQFF	TGTGAAAGCTCACCTGGATACAATGAGCAGTTCTTC
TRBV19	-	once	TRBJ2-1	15	CASSLPGRTGHEQFF	TGTGCCAGTAGTCTTCCCGGGCGAACGGGCCATGAGCAGTTCTTC
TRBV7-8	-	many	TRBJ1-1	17	CASSFLRGRKLNTEAFF	TGTGCCAGCAGCTTTCTCCGGGGCCGAAAACTGAACACTGAAGCTTTCTTT
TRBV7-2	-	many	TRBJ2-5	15	CASSSQGGRQETQYF	TGTGCCAGTTCTAGCCAAGGCGGGCGCCAAGAGACCCAGTACTTC
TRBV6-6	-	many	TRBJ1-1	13	CASSYTENTEAFF	TGTGCCAGCAGTTACACTGAGAACACTGAAGCTTTCTTT
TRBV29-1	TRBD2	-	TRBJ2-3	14	CSVSGLAVTDTQYF	TGCAGCGTCTCCGGACTAGCGGTCACAGATACGCAGTATTTT
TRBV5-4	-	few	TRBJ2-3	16	CASSLKSTGGSDTQYF	TGTGCCAGCAGCTTGAAGAGCACCGGAGGGTCAGATACGCAGTATTTT
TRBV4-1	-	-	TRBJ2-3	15	CASSQRESSTDTQYF	TGCGCCAGCAGCCAACGGGAATCCAGCACAGATACGCAGTATTTT
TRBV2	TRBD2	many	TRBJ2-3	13	CASRLTSGVAQYF	TGTGCCAGCAGACTTACTAGCGGGGTTGCGCAGTATTTT
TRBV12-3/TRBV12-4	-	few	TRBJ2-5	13	CASRNSGQETQYF	TGTGCCAGCAGGAATAGTGGGCAAGAGACCCAGTACTTC
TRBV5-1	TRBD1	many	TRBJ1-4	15	CASSLLGTGNEKLFF	TGCGCCAGCAGCCTGCTGGGGACAGGGAACGAAAAACTGTTTTTT
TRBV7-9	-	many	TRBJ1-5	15	CASSLAGTRNQPQHF	TGTGCCAGCAGCTTAGCCGGGACGAGGAATCAGCCCCAGCATTTT
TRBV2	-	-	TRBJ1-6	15	CASNQRYVHNSPLHF	TGTGCCAGCAACCAGCGATATGTTCATAATTCACCCCTCCACTTT